This T cell receptor (beta chain) was observed in a study of beta chain features in type 1 diabetes. Study-level findings and limits: Moderate but significant shortening of TCRB CDR3s was recorded in all four CD4+ subsets from Type 1 diabetes patients.

Turning to this clone: Its antigen is as yet unknown.

Every donor had blood drawn once into heparin, approximately 120 mL on average. The sequenced template was cDNA made from the entire isolated RNA. Sequencing used immunoSEQ multiplex PCR; TCRdb keeps in-frame clones, though not all of them. The table lists some 120,000 clones, roughly 17% of them singletons. This CDR3 contains 17 residues. Germline CDR1 is SGHDN and CDR2 is FVKESK. J was trimmed by 0 bases and V by 2 bases; bases with no gene match: 6. Specimen: central memory CD4+ T cells from blood. The chain combines TRBV14 with TRBJ2-3; 9 bases match TRBD2. The receptor was derived from a man aged 18 to 29 with type 1 diabetes. The CDR3 DNA follows: TGTGCCAGCAGCCAAATTGGACTAGCGCGTAGCACAGATACGCAGTATTTT. This codes for CASSQIGLARSTDTQYF.